A selection of T cell receptor beta chains follows, all from one sample in a study of cytomegalovirus exposure and HLA in healthy donors. Clones were sequenced by immunoSEQ multiplex PCR, and TCRdb holds only the in-frame ones, with some missing. Altogether some 120,000 clones are present, 60% to 80% being singletons, with the ten largest covering approximately 3.8%. The sequencing input was PBMCs. Source of these receptors: a young man in good health and CMV-seronegative. Both conserved end residues are part of each CDR3. The order of the fields is clone size, V gene, D gene, J gene, CDR3 DNA, CDR3 protein. The D gene is left open where the match is weak. For some rows the clone size is stated as once, few or many, or as a class when expanded; others skip it.

size: .
V: TRBV9
D: .
J: TRBJ1-6
DNA: TGTGCCAGCAGCGTAGGGGCAGGGGCTAATTCACCCCTCCACTTT
CDR3: CASSVGAGANSPLHF

size: .
V: TRBV2
D: TRBD2
J: TRBJ2-5
DNA: TGTGCCAGCACCAGAGGGGCGGGGGGGCAAGAGACCCAGTACTTC
CDR3: CASTRGAGGQETQYF

size: .
V: TRBV6-5
D: TRBD1
J: TRBJ2-2
DNA: TGTGCCAGCAGTTACTCCGACAGGGCGGCCGGGGAGCTGTTTTTT
CDR3: CASSYSDRAAGELFF

size: .
V: TRBV12-5
D: TRBD1
J: TRBJ1-2
DNA: TGTGCTAGTGGTCTACGGACAGGGCGAGGCTACACCTTC
CDR3: CASGLRTGRGYTF

size: .
V: TRBV15
D: .
J: TRBJ2-5
DNA: TGTGCCACCAGCAGAGATCCGGCGGGCTCCGAGACCCAGTACTTC
CDR3: CATSRDPAGSETQYF

size: few
V: TRBV28
D: TRBD1
J: TRBJ1-2
DNA: TGTGCCAGCAGTTTAGACAGGGGCTTTGGCTACACCTTC
CDR3: CASSLDRGFGYTF

size: .
V: TRBV9
D: .
J: TRBJ2-5
DNA: TGTGCCAGCAGCGTAGCCAGGGAAGAGACCCAGTACTTC
CDR3: CASSVAREETQYF

size: .
V: TRBV28
D: .
J: TRBJ2-5
DNA: TGTGCCAGCAGTTTACGACAGGACCTCCTCCGTGGGGCCCAGTACTTC
CDR3: CASSLRQDLLRGAQYF

size: .
V: TRBV21-1
D: .
J: TRBJ2-7
DNA: TGTGCCAGCAGTACAATACCGGGACAGGGAACCTACGAGCAGTACTTC
CDR3: CASSTIPGQGTYEQYF

size: few
V: TRBV28
D: TRBD1
J: TRBJ1-2
DNA: TGTGCCAGCAGACCCGACAGGGGGACCTATGGCTACACCTTC
CDR3: CASRPDRGTYGYTF

size: .
V: TRBV19
D: TRBD2
J: TRBJ2-1
DNA: TGTGCCAGTCGCCATAGCGGGGGTACCAACAATGAGCAGTTCTTC
CDR3: CASRHSGGTNNEQFF

size: .
V: TRBV5-1
D: .
J: TRBJ1-6
DNA: TGCGCCAGCAGCTTGGAACTTCCCGAGGCCTATAATTCACCCCTCCACTTT
CDR3: CASSLELPEAYNSPLHF

size: .
V: TRBV7-8
D: TRBD1
J: TRBJ2-7
DNA: TGTGCCAGCAGCGTCCGGGACAGCCCCACCGAGCAGTACTTC
CDR3: CASSVRDSPTEQYF

size: .
V: TRBV27
D: .
J: TRBJ1-2
DNA: TGTGCCAGCAGTTTATTGGCGGGGAGGAGGAACTATGGCTACACCTTC
CDR3: CASSLLAGRRNYGYTF

size: .
V: TRBV6-5
D: .
J: TRBJ2-7
DNA: TGTGCCAGCAGTTACTCACCAGGGGCCGCCTACGAGCAGTACTTC
CDR3: CASSYSPGAAYEQYF

size: .
V: TRBV5-6
D: .
J: TRBJ1-4
DNA: TGTGCCAGCAGCTTGGTACCGGGGGTAGGAGAAAAACTGTTTTTT
CDR3: CASSLVPGVGEKLFF

size: .
V: TRBV7-9
D: .
J: TRBJ2-7
DNA: TGTGCCAGCAGCCAGATAGAGGGGAGGAGGACCTACGAGCAGTACTTC
CDR3: CASSQIEGRRTYEQYF

size: once
V: TRBV2
D: .
J: TRBJ2-5
DNA: TGTGCCAGCAGTGCGGCTAGGCAAGAGACCCAGTACTTC
CDR3: CASSAARQETQYF

size: .
V: TRBV29-1
D: TRBD2
J: TRBJ2-5
DNA: TGCAGTTCCTGGGGGGAGGGGAGAGAGACCCAGTACTTC
CDR3: CSSWGEGRETQYF

size: .
V: TRBV7-9
D: TRBD1
J: TRBJ2-1
DNA: TGTGCCAGCCGTAGGGGGACAGGGGAAATAGAGCAGTTCTTC
CDR3: CASRRGTGEIEQFF

size: .
V: TRBV7-2
D: .
J: TRBJ2-7
DNA: TGTGCCAGCACCTTTACAGGGCTGAACGAGCAGTACTTC
CDR3: CASTFTGLNEQYF

size: .
V: TRBV5-6
D: .
J: TRBJ2-7
DNA: TGTGCCAGCAGCAAAGACAGGCCACGAGAGCAGTACTTC
CDR3: CASSKDRPREQYF

size: few
V: TRBV30
D: TRBD2
J: TRBJ2-1
DNA: TGTGCCTGGAGCCTGCTGTCGGGAGGAGGGGAGCAGTTCTTC
CDR3: CAWSLLSGGGEQFF

size: .
V: TRBV12-5
D: .
J: TRBJ1-3
DNA: TGTGCTAGTGGTTTGTCGGCTGGAAACACCATATATTTT
CDR3: CASGLSAGNTIYF

size: .
V: TRBV4-3
D: TRBD1
J: TRBJ2-3
DNA: TGCGCCAGCAGCCAAACTTCGACAGGGGGGTTCACAGATACGCAGTATTTT
CDR3: CASSQTSTGGFTDTQYF

size: .
V: TRBV5-1
D: .
J: TRBJ1-3
DNA: TGCGCCAGCAGCCCGTCCAGTTCTTCTGGAAACACCATATATTTT
CDR3: CASSPSSSSGNTIYF

size: .
V: TRBV5-8
D: .
J: TRBJ1-4
DNA: TGTGCCAGCAGCCGACTCGGCGTTCTCGAAAAACTGTTTTTT
CDR3: CASSRLGVLEKLFF

size: few
V: TRBV7-3
D: TRBD2
J: TRBJ2-3
DNA: TGTGCCAGCAGCTGGACGGGGGGGAATACGCAGTATTTT
CDR3: CASSWTGGNTQYF

size: .
V: TRBV4-1
D: .
J: TRBJ2-3
DNA: TGCGCCAGCAGCCAAGTGGGAGCAGATACGCAGTATTTT
CDR3: CASSQVGADTQYF

size: .
V: TRBV27
D: TRBD2
J: TRBJ2-3
DNA: TGTGCCAGCAGTTTGGGACTAGCTCTATCCACAGATACGCAGTATTTT
CDR3: CASSLGLALSTDTQYF

size: few
V: TRBV30
D: .
J: TRBJ2-7
DNA: TGTGCCTGGACACCAGGACAGAGAGCCTACGAGCAGTACTTC
CDR3: CAWTPGQRAYEQYF

size: .
V: TRBV6-5
D: TRBD2
J: TRBJ2-7
DNA: TGTGCCAGCAGGGTGACTAGCGGCTACGAGCAGTACTTC
CDR3: CASRVTSGYEQYF

size: .
V: TRBV28
D: .
J: TRBJ1-1
DNA: TGTGCCAGCAGGCCAGGAGGGAACATGAACACTGAAGCTTTCTTT
CDR3: CASRPGGNMNTEAFF

size: .
V: TRBV30
D: .
J: TRBJ1-5
DNA: TGTGCCTGGATGTCGCAGGGGCGCGGTCAGCCCCAGCATTTT
CDR3: CAWMSQGRGQPQHF

size: .
V: TRBV10-3
D: .
J: TRBJ1-2
DNA: TGTGCCATCACTCAGGGAGGTTATGGCTACACCTTC
CDR3: CAITQGGYGYTF

size: .
V: TRBV4-1
D: .
J: TRBJ2-3
DNA: TGCGCCAGCAGCCAAGAAGGCGGCTACCTCACAGATACGCAGTATTTT
CDR3: CASSQEGGYLTDTQYF